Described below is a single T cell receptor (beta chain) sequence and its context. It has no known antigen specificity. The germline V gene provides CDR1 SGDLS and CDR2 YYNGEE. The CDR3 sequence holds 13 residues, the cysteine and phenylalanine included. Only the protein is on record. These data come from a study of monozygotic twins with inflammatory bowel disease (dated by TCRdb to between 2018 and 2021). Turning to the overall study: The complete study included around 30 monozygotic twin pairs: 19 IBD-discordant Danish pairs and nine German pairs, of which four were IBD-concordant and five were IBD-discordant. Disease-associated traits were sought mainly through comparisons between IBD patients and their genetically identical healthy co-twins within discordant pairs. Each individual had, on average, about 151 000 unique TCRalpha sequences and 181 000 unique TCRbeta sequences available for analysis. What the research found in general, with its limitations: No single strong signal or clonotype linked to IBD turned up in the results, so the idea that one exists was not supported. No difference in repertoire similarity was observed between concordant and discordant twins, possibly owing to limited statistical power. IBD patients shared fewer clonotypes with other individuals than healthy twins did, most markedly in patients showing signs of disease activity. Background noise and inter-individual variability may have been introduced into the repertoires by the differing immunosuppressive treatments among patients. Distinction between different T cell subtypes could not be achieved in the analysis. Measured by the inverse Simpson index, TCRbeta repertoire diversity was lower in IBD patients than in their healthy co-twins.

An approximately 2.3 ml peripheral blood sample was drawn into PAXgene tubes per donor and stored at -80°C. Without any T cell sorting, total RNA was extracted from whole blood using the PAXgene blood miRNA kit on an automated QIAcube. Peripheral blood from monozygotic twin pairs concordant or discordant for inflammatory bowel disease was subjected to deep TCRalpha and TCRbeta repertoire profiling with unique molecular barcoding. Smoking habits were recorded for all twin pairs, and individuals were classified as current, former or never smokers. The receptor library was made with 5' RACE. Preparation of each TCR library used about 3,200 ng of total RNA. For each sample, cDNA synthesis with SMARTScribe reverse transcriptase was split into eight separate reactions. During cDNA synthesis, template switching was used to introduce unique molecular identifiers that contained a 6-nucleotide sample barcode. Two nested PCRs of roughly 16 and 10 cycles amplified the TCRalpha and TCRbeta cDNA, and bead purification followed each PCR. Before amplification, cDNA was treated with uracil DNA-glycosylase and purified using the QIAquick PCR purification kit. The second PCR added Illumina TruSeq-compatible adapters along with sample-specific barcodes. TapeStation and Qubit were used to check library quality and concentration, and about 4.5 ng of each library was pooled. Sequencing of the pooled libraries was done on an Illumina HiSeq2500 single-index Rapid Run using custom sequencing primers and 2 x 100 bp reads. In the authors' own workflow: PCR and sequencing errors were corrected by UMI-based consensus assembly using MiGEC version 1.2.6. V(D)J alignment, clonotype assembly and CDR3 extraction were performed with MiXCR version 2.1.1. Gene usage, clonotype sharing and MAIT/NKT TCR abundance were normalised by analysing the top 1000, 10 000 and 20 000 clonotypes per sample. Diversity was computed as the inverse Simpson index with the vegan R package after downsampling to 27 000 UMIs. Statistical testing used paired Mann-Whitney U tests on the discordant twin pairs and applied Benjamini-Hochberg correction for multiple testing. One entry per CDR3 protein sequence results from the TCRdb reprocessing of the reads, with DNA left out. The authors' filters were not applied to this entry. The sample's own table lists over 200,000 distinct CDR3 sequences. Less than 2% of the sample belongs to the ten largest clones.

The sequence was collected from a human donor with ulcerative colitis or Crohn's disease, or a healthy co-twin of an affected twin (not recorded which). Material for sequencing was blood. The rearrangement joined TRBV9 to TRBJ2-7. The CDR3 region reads CASSVAANYEQYF.